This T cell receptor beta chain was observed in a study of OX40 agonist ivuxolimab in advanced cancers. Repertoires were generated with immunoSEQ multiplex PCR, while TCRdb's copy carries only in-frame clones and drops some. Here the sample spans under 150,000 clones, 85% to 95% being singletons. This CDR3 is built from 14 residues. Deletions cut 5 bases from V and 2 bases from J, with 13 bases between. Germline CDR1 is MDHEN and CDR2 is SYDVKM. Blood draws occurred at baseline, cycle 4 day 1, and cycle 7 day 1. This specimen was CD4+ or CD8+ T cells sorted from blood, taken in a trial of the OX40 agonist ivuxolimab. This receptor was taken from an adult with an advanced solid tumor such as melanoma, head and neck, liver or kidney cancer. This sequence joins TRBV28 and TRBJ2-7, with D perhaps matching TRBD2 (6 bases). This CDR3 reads CASSQPGLTYEQYF. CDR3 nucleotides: TGTGCCAGCAGTCAACCGGGACTCACCTACGAGCAGTACTTC.